This entry lists 7 T cell receptor beta chains sequenced from one sample in a study of blood T cell repertoires in COVID-19. Assay: immunoSEQ multiplex PCR; the TCRdb copy retains only in-frame clones and omits some. The table has some 460,000 clones, around 87% seen once. Sequencing used PBMCs or T cells enriched from blood (not recorded which). These receptors came from a young woman who had recovered from COVID-19.

The chain employs TRBV12-5 and TRBJ2-5; D gene uncertain. This CDR3 spans 15 amino acids. The ends were cut back, 2 bases at V and 5 bases at J, with 15 bases in the middle. CDR1 and CDR2 from the germline V gene are LGHNT and FRNRAP. The CDR3: CASGLSREPWETQYF. The CDR3 DNA follows: TGTGCTAGTGGTTTGTCCCGAGAACCTTGGGAGACCCAGTACTTC.

The chain joins TRBV2 to TRBJ2-3; D possibly corresponds to TRBD2 (6 bases). The CDR3 has 13 amino acids. Germline-derived CDR1 and CDR2 are SNHLY and FYNNEI. The V end was cut by 4 bases, the J end by 2 bases, with 7 bases between. The CDR3 DNA is TGTGCCAGCAGTGGGGACTTCACAGATACGCAGTATTTT. Translated: CASSGDFTDTQYF.

The chain employs TRBV5-4 and TRBJ2-3; 14 bases match TRBD2. Trimming at V came to 4 bases and at J to 5 bases, leaving 9 bases not matched to a gene. Germline lookup yields CDR1 SGHNT and CDR2 YYREEE (reference sequence). CDR3 length: 17 amino acids. CDR3 bases: TGTGCCAGCAGCCCCCGACTAGCGGGGGGGTCTGGAGATACGCAGTATTTT. Translated, it gives CASSPRLAGGSGDTQYF.

The chain couples TRBV5-6 to TRBJ1-4; 8 bases line up with TRBD1. Germline CDR1 reads SGHDT; CDR2 reads YYEEEE. Trimming removed 4 bases from V and 14 bases from J; junction bases left unmatched: 10. This CDR3 has 13 residues. The CDR3 loop reads CASSRDRLFPLFF. CDR3 in DNA: TGTGCCAGCAGCCGGGACAGGCTTTTCCCCCTGTTTTTT.

The chain has TRBV27 and TRBJ2-1; D ambiguous. This CDR3 is built from 15 residues. The ends were cut back, 5 bases at V and 2 bases at J, with 13 bases in the middle. CDR1 MNHEY and CDR2 SMNVEV come from the germline V gene (reference sequence). In DNA form, the CDR3 reads TGTGCCAGCAGTGCCCCGGCAGGAACCTACAATGAGCAGTTCTTC. Translated: CASSAPAGTYNEQFF.

Only one count was recorded for this clone. The gene calls are TRBV28 and TRBJ2-6; D gene unclear. The CDR3 has 17 amino acids. The V end was cut by 5 bases, the J end by 0 bases, with 14 bases between. Germline V gene lookup returns CDR1 MDHEN and CDR2 SYDVKM. The CDR3 protein is CASSPPAASSGANVLTF. CDR3 nucleotide sequence: TGTGCCAGCAGTCCCCCGGCGGCCAGCTCTGGGGCCAACGTCCTGACTTTC. The full variable domain, its missing parts supplied by reference TRBV28 and TRBJ2-6, is DVKVTQSSRYLVKRTGEKVFLECVQDMDHENMFWYRQDPGLGLRLIYFSYDVKMKEKGDIPEGYSVSREKKERFSLILESASTNQTSMYLCASSPPAASSGANVLTFGAGSRLTVL.

This sequence joins TRBV24-1 and TRBJ1-2, with 7 bases matching TRBD1. This CDR3 spans 12 amino acids. Unmatched junction bases numbered 0, after V lost 4 bases and J lost 5 bases. Per the germline V gene, CDR1 is KGHDR and CDR2 is SFDVKD. Here the CDR3 DNA reads TGTGCCACCAGTGAGACAGGGTATGGCTACACCTTC. Amino acid sequence: CATSETGYGYTF.